One TCR beta chain is described in this entry. As yet, its antigen is unknown. Researchers reported sorting CD4+ naive, central memory, regulatory and stem cell-like memory cells via CD45RO/CCR7/CD25/CD127/CD95/CD27. Every isolated RNA sample was fully reverse transcribed, so sequencing captured expressed TCRB transcripts. Measured with immunoSEQ multiplex PCR; TCRdb has only the in-frame clones, and not every one. The data contain about 340,000 clones, approximately 15% of them singletons. This record belongs to a study of beta chain features in type 1 diabetes. Whole-study findings and limits: Sequencing of cDNA might inflate the share of cells that strongly express TCR. VDJ junctions in type 1 diabetes patients carried more deletions and fewer insertions. In every one of the four CD4+ subsets, TCRB CDR3s were moderately but significantly shorter in Type 1 diabetes patients.

Between the trimmed V and J ends, which lost 2 bases and 5 bases, there was a span of 4 bases. The CDR3 extends over 11 amino acids. CDR1 and CDR2 (germline): MDHEN, SYDVKM. This TCR was recovered from a woman between 18 and 29 years old with type 1 diabetes. The V and J genes are TRBV28 and TRBJ2-7, with no clear D. Sequencing was done on a sample of naive CD4+ T cells from blood. CDR3 amino acids: CASSLEDEQYF. The DNA of the CDR3 is TGTGCCAGCAGTTTAGAGGACGAGCAGTACTTC.